Sequencing of this TCR beta chain was carried out in a study of shared T cell receptors in the human thymus. This CDR3 contains 15 residues. V was cut by 0 bases and J by 8 bases, with 15 bases left in between. Germline loops: CDR1 SGHDT, CDR2 YYEEEE. TCRdb's table, derived via immunoSEQ multiplex PCR, lists solely in-frame clones and lacks some. Here the sample spans some 700,000 clones, approximately 83% being singletons. The same sample was also studied in work on human thymus T cells. That source notes: Surgeons resected thymus tissue during corrective heart surgery. The authors found apparently biased V and J gene usage in thymic and blood repertoires. Unrelated individuals were reported by related research to share highly overlapping thymic repertoires.

Sequencing used thymocytes. The rearrangement links TRBV5-6 to TRBJ1-3; D perhaps matches TRBD1 (5 bases). This clonotype originated in a girl less than two years old with a congenital heart defect. In DNA, the CDR3 is TGTGCCAGCAGCTTGGGACAGACCATGGATTACACCATATATTTT. This sequence encodes CASSLGQTMDYTIYF.